These 6 T cell receptor beta chains share one sample of origin, sequenced in a study of regulatory T cells in long-lasting Graves disease. Time point of the sample: persistent/refractory GD, antithyroid drugs over 5 years with positive TRAb. Isolated PBMC RNA provided the starting material for the TCR library. Researchers made TCR beta libraries by using iRepertoire HTBI primers and running Arm-PCR on CDR3 regions. TCRdb itself ran the multiplex PCR reads through MiXCR, one entry per CDR3 protein. The sample records around 300,000 distinct CDR3 sequences, around a fifth being singletons. Here the sequenced sample was peripheral blood mononuclear cells (PBMCs), taken when the disease was refractory, from a patient treated with antithyroid drugs. Every receptor here comes from a female donor with Graves disease.

In this sample, this clonotype turned up a few times. V is TRBV28 and J is TRBJ2-1, with 9 bases aligning to TRBD2. The V and J ends lost 6 bases and 4 bases, in that order; junction bases with no gene match: 1. CDR1 is MDHEN, CDR2 SYDVKM, per germline. The CDR3 covers 13 residues. This chain's CDR3 is CASSAGGYNEQFF. The DNA of the CDR3 is TGTGCCAGCAGCGCGGGAGGGTACAATGAGCAGTTCTTC.

Comment on this clonotype: This may be a read error: a much more frequent sequence differs by one nucleotide. This sequence joins TRBV7-3 and TRBJ1-1; D remains ambiguous. The V and J ends lost 5 bases and 0 bases respectively, with 7 bases between them. Germline V lookup: CDR1 SGHTA, CDR2 FQGTGA. The CDR3 loop spans 13 amino acids. CDR3 sequence: CASSIALNTEAFF. The CDR3 region has the DNA TGTGCCAGCAGCATAGCACTGAACACTGAAGCTTTCTTT.

A single count supports this clonotype. V and J are TRBV24-1 and TRBJ2-1; 9 bases fit TRBD2. The CDR3 spans 15 residues. V shed 4 bases, J shed 2 bases, and the junction held 2 bases outside the gene matches. The germline V gene encodes CDR1 KGHDR and CDR2 SFDVKD. Here the CDR3 DNA reads TGTGCCACCAGTGACCTAGCGGGGACCTACAATGAGCAGTTCTTC. Its translation is CATSDLAGTYNEQFF.

This clonotype was seen repeatedly, ten times or more. This chain uses TRBV7-3 with TRBJ2-5; 7 bases fit TRBD2. CDR3 length: 14 amino acids. The V segment lost 2 bases and the J segment 4 bases; nucleotides outside the gene matches: 4. CDR1 SGHTA and CDR2 FQGTGA come from the germline V gene. This CDR3 is CASSLGASGETQYF. Here the CDR3 DNA reads TGTGCCAGCAGCTTAGGTGCTAGCGGAGAGACCCAGTACTTC.

This clonotype came up many times. The CDR3 DNA is TGTGCCAGCAGCTTACCTCGGTTGGGCTACTCCTACAATGAGCAGTTCTTC. Protein sequence: CASSLPRLGYSYNEQFF. This rearrangement joins TRBV7-2 to TRBJ2-1, with D unresolved. The germline gives CDR1 SGHTA, CDR2 FQGNSA. This CDR3 spans 17 amino acids. Trimming removed 2 bases at V and 0 bases at J, with 14 bases between.

This clonotype has more than one count but fewer than ten. The V and J genes are TRBV9 and TRBJ1-5; possibly TRBD1 for D (6 bases). Germline V gene data show CDR1 as SGDLS and CDR2 as YYNGEE. V dropped 6 bases and J dropped 6 bases, with 13 bases sitting between them. This CDR3 is 13 amino acids long. CDR3 sequence: CASNRGAGQPQHF. CDR3 nucleotide sequence: TGTGCCAGCAATCGGGGGGCAGGTCAGCCCCAGCATTTT.